This TCR beta chain originates from a study of blood T cells in healthy people across ages. Study-wide points: Estimated diversity across one million T cells was deemed an underestimate. Higher naive T cell percentage went strongly together with higher TCR beta diversity.

The V end lost 10 bases, the J end lost 0 bases, and 13 bases lay between the germline ends. The CDR3 length is 13 residues. Germline V gene data show CDR1 as ENHRY and CDR2 as SYGVKD. Next came a second PCR, run for about 7 to 12 cycles, which used a sample-barcoded 5' primer along with a J-beta primer mix. Each cDNA molecule was tagged by a template-switch adaptor with 12 random nucleotides. TCRdb fed the 5' RACE reads into MiXCR, producing one record per CDR3 protein. The sample has hundreds of thousands of distinct CDR3 sequences, around 42% seen once. This clonotype has a single count. What it binds is not known.

The source is a man aged 60 to 69 in good health. The V call is TRBV10-3, the J call TRBJ2-7; D unresolved. Sequenced material: blood. CDR3 amino acids: CARGRTSSYEQYF. For the CDR3, the DNA is TGTGCCAGAGGACGGACCAGCTCCTACGAGCAGTACTTC.